This T cell receptor beta chain was found in a study of shared clonotypes between healthy human individuals. Points from the study as a whole: Enrolling few donors narrowed the genetic and exposure-history diversity that was represented.

About 33,000 T cell genomes (around 0.2 ug DNA) went into each sorted-subset replicate. This table comes from immunoSEQ multiplex PCR, and its TCRdb copy is limited to in-frame clones, with some not included. The data contain under 1,900,000 clones, around 98.5% of them singletons. J was trimmed by 5 bases and V by 5 bases; bases with no gene match: 12. This CDR3 spans 15 amino acids. Germline V gene sequence: CDR1 SGHTS, CDR2 YDEGEE. On this clone: Its antigen is not known.

The chain combines TRBV5-8 with TRBJ2-5; 7 bases are shared with TRBD1. Material for sequencing was naive CD4+ T cells sorted from blood. Subset noted: CD45RA+ positively selected. The sequence derives from a man in his thirties or forties in good health. The CDR3 reads CASRWKGAVRETQYF. The CDR3, as DNA: TGTGCCAGCAGGTGGAAGGGGGCAGTCAGGGAGACCCAGTACTTC. The full variable domain, with the rest looked up from reference TRBV5-8 and TRBJ2-5, is EAGVTQSPTHLIKTRGQQATLRCSPISGHTSVYWYQQALGLGLQFLLWYDEGEERNRGNFPPRFSGRQFPNYSSELNVNALELEDSALYLCASRWKGAVRETQYFGPGTRLLVL.